This TCR beta chain was sequenced during a study of T cell responses to AZD1222 COVID-19 vaccine. Libraries were prepared by immunoSEQ multiplex PCR; TCRdb keeps only in-frame clonotypes and omits some of them. The sample yields 150,000 to 200,000 clones, more than 80% seen once. There are 14 residues in the CDR3. Trimming removed 0 bases at V and 0 bases at J, with 7 bases between. The V gene's germline CDR1 is SGDLS and CDR2 YYNGEE. Study-level findings and limits: Spike was spanned by vaccine-associated CD4 TCRs, which were dominant at 160-218 and 743-854. White British ancestry dominated among donors, who included more females, and clonal diversity was possibly underestimated.

Details on this clone: The antigen remains undetermined.

The input for sequencing was peripheral blood, taken 28 days after the second dose of the MenACWY control vaccine. This sequence joins TRBV9 and TRBJ2-7; unclear D gene. The clonotype comes from an adult who received the MenACWY meningococcal vaccine as a control. CDR3 in amino acids: CASSVGPSSYEQYF. In DNA form, the CDR3 reads TGTGCCAGCAGCGTAGGTCCGAGCTCCTACGAGCAGTACTTC.